One and the same sample provided the 22 T cell receptor beta chains below, sequenced in a study of blood T cell repertoires in COVID-19 (TCRdb year 2020). Library creation used the immunoSEQ multiplex PCR assay. The table comes from immuneACCESS by way of TCRdb, which keeps in-frame sequences with V and J called. Part of the clones is missing from these tables; in studies checked, under half for an unresolved V gene and the rest for unknown reasons. The sample data list about 110,000 clones, and 82% of these were observed just once. The ten largest clones take up more than 15% of the sample. The source material was peripheral blood. The receptors here all came from a woman aged 60-75 years with acute or convalescent COVID-19.

This chain joins TRBV9 and TRBJ2-3, with a weak D call TRBD2 (6 bases). Germline CDR1 and CDR2: SGDLS and YYNGEE. This CDR3 has 15 amino acids. Trimming shortened V by 5 bases and J by 0 bases, and 13 bases separated the two germline ends. The DNA for the CDR3 is TGTGCCAGCAGTACTAGCCTCACGAGCACAGATACGCAGTATTTT. Amino acid sequence: CASSTSLTSTDTQYF.

The J gene is TRBJ1-2, the V gene TRBV7-2, with 9 bases matching TRBD1. J lost 0 bases, V lost 5 bases, and 13 bases had no gene match. Per germline, CDR1 SGHTA and CDR2 FQGNSA. The CDR3 is made up of 18 amino acids. The CDR3 sequence is CASSPSSGTGIANYGYTF. DNA of the CDR3: TGTGCCAGCAGCCCATCATCCGGGACAGGGATAGCTAACTATGGCTACACCTTC. Full variable domain (missing parts from reference TRBV7-2 and TRBJ1-2): GAGVSQSPSNKVTEKGKDVELRCDPISGHTALYWYRQSLGQGLEFLIYFQGNSAPDKSGLPSDRFSAERTGGSVSTLTIQRTQQEDSAVYLCASSPSSGTGIANYGYTFGSGTRLTVV.

The chain combines TRBV24-1 with TRBJ2-1; TRBD1 matches at 8 bases. The V gene end was trimmed by 4 bases and the J gene end by 7 bases; junction bases not matched to a gene: 14. The CDR3 length is 17 residues. Germline assignment: CDR1 KGHDR and CDR2 SFDVKD. CDR3 residues: CATSDTSTGTGTNEQFF. Written as DNA, the CDR3 is TGTGCCACCAGTGACACCTCGACCGGGACAGGAACAAATGAGCAGTTCTTC.

The chain carries TRBV11-2 and TRBJ2-7, with TRBD2 identical over 8 bases. This CDR3 region has 13 residues. Germline V CDR1 and CDR2: SGHAT, FQNNGV. The ends lost 5 bases at V and 9 bases at J; junction bases unmatched: 9. DNA for the CDR3: TGTGCCAGCAGCCCACGGGGCGGGGGGTGGCAGTACTTC. Translated, it gives CASSPRGGGWQYF.

V is TRBV28 and J is TRBJ2-5; perhaps TRBD1 as D (5 bases). This CDR3 is 14 amino acids long. Germline V gene data show CDR1 as MDHEN and CDR2 as SYDVKM. Trimming removed 10 bases from V and 5 bases from J, with 20 bases in between. This chain's CDR3 is CATQTGTKRETQYF. Here the CDR3 DNA reads TGTGCCACTCAAACAGGCACGAAGAGGGAGACCCAGTACTTC.

V and J are TRBV7-9 and TRBJ1-2; perhaps TRBD1 as D (6 bases). This CDR3 is 13 amino acids long. Trimming stripped 2 bases from V and 8 bases from J, with 12 bases between. The germline CDR1 and CDR2 sequences are SEHNR and FQNEAQ (reference sequence). DNA of the CDR3: TGTGCCAGCAGCTTACTAGGGGGATGGGGCTACACCTTC. Protein product: CASSLLGGWGYTF.

This chain uses TRBV28 with TRBJ1-2; maybe TRBD1 (6 bases). The CDR3 is 14 residues long. From germline, CDR1 is MDHEN and CDR2 SYDVKM. V lost 4 bases and J lost 4, with 13 bases in between. CDR3 DNA: TGTGCCAGCAGTTCGCAGGGGCAGGGCTATGGCTACACCTTC. Translated: CASSSQGQGYGYTF.

The chain joins TRBV4-2 to TRBJ2-1; 11 bases fit TRBD2. CDR3 length: 16 residues. Losses at the gene ends were 1 base for V and 5 bases for J; bases not matched to a gene: 4. In germline, CDR1 is LGHNA, CDR2 YNFKEQ. CDR3 in amino acids: CASSQGPGLADNEQFF. The DNA for the CDR3 is TGTGCCAGCAGCCAAGGACCGGGACTAGCGGACAATGAGCAGTTCTTC.

The chain recombines TRBV6-6 with TRBJ1-1; D is unresolved. The germline gives CDR1 MNHNY, CDR2 SVGAGI (reference sequence). V lost 2 bases and J lost 5, with 3 bases in between. The CDR3 is made up of 11 amino acids. The CDR3 sequence is CASSYETEAFF. The CDR3 region has the DNA TGTGCCAGCAGTTACGAGACTGAAGCTTTCTTT.

The chain is built from TRBV29-1 and TRBJ2-4, with D perhaps TRBD1 (5 bases). The CDR3 runs 13 residues. The V gene's germline CDR1 is SQVTM and CDR2 ANQGSEA. Deletions cut 6 bases from V and 13 bases from J, with 22 bases between. DNA for the CDR3: TGCAGCGTCTCTGACAGAAGGGATGGCCCCCAGTACTTC. This encodes CSVSDRRDGPQYF.

The chain carries TRBV30 and TRBJ1-1; the D is unclear. CDR1 is GTSNPN, CDR2 SVGIG, per germline (reference sequence). Trimming removed 1 base from V and 0 bases from J, with 18 bases in between. The CDR3 totals 17 residues. As DNA, the CDR3 is TGTGCCTGGAGTGGGGGAGTGGGTCACGGGATGAACACTGAAGCTTTCTTT. This gives the protein CAWSGGVGHGMNTEAFF. The full variable domain, its missing parts supplied by reference TRBV30 and TRBJ1-1, is SQTIHQWPATLVQPVGSPLSLECTVEGTSNPNLYWYRQAAGRGLQLLFYSVGIGQISSEVPQNLSASRPQDRQFILSSKKLLLSDSGFYLCAWSGGVGHGMNTEAFFGQGTRLTVV.

With respect to this clone: Other nucleotide sequences from this sample produce the same CDR3. The gene calls are TRBV12-3 or TRBV12-4 and TRBJ1-1, with TRBD1 matching 8 bases. The CDR3 extends over 13 amino acids. The junction had 2 bases not matched to a gene; V was cut back by 5 bases and J by 3 bases. CDR3 DNA: TGTGCCAGCAGTCTGACAGGGGACACTGAAGCTTTCTTT. The encoded protein is CASSLTGDTEAFF.

V and J are TRBV7-9 and TRBJ1-2; a weak D match, TRBD1 (6 bases). V was shortened by 5 bases and J by 5 bases, with 12 bases between the two germline ends. The CDR3 has 13 residues. Per germline, CDR1 SEHNR and CDR2 FQNEAQ (reference sequence). DNA for the CDR3: TGTGCCAGCAGCCCAGAGGGGGTTTATGGCTACACCTTC. This translates into CASSPEGVYGYTF.

J is TRBJ2-5 and V is TRBV4-2; 10 bases agree with TRBD2. The junction had 9 bases not matched to a gene; V was cut back by 0 bases and J by 5 bases. Germline V CDR1 and CDR2: LGHNA, YNFKEQ. The CDR3 contains 17 residues. This chain's CDR3 is CASSQDLRSGGGETQYF. The CDR3 nucleotides read TGTGCCAGCAGCCAAGATTTAAGGAGCGGGGGGGGTGAGACCCAGTACTTC.

The CDR3 protein is CASSATGVRGELFF. The CDR3 bases are TGTGCCAGTAGTGCGACAGGGGTGCGCGGGGAGCTGTTTTTT. The gene calls are TRBV19 and TRBJ2-2; TRBD1 matches 8 bases. V dropped 5 bases and J dropped 7; count of bases not matched to a gene: 6. The CDR3 is made up of 14 amino acids. CDR1 is LNHDA and CDR2 is SQIVND in the germline V gene (reference sequence).

CDR3: CASSYLQGTYEQYF. As DNA, the CDR3 is TGTGCCAGCAGTTATCTACAGGGTACCTACGAGCAGTACTTC. V and J are TRBV6-2 or TRBV6-3 and TRBJ2-7; D perhaps matches TRBD1 (6 bases). Germline assignment: CDR1 MNHEY and CDR2 SVGEGT. Trimming stripped 3 bases from V and 2 bases from J, with 11 bases between. This CDR3 has 14 amino acids.

The rearrangement links TRBV6-1 to TRBJ2-3; D perhaps matches TRBD2 (6 bases). The CDR3 extends over 15 amino acids. CDR1 MNHNS and CDR2 SASEGT come from the germline V gene. V gave up 2 bases and J gave up 0 bases, with 9 bases separating them. The CDR3 sequence is CASSERGSSTDTQYF. Written as DNA, the CDR3 is TGTGCCAGCAGTGAACGGGGGTCTAGCACAGATACGCAGTATTTT.

The rearrangement joins TRBV20-1 to TRBJ2-7, with 9 bases that match TRBD1. The length of the CDR3 is 11 residues. Germline loops: CDR1 DFQATT, CDR2 SNEGSKA (reference sequence). V lost 5 bases to trimming and J lost 13 bases; unmatched junction nucleotides: 9. The chain's CDR3 is CSAEGTGTLYF. In DNA, the CDR3 is TGCAGTGCTGAAGGGACAGGGACCCTTTACTTC.

This clone was seen more than once but under ten times. This chain connects TRBV3-1 (or the pseudogene TRBV3-2) to TRBJ2-1, with TRBD1 matching over 8 bases. V lost 8 bases to trimming and J lost 4 bases; unmatched junction nucleotides: 7. CDR1 is LGHDT, CDR2 YNNKEL, per germline (reference sequence). CDR3 length: 14 residues. For the CDR3, the DNA is TGTGCCAGCCAGACAGGGGCCCCTTACAATGAGCAGTTCTTC. Translating gives CASQTGAPYNEQFF.

V usage is TRBV6-5 and J usage is TRBJ2-1, with 9 bases matching TRBD1. The CDR3 covers 13 residues. CDR1 is MNHEY, CDR2 SVGAGI, per germline. V lost 10 bases, J lost 4 bases, and 5 bases stayed unmatched. The CDR3 nucleotides are TGTGCCACCGGGACAGGGAGGTACAATGAGCAGTTCTTC. Protein sequence: CATGTGRYNEQFF.

This rearrangement joins TRBV5-4 to TRBJ1-2; 9 bases fit TRBD1. This CDR3 has 13 residues. Looked up from germline, CDR1 is SGHNT and CDR2 is YYREEE (reference sequence). The V segment lost 7 bases and the J segment 3 bases; nucleotides outside the gene matches: 4. The CDR3 here is CASAWDRDYGYTF. The CDR3 nucleotides read TGTGCCAGCGCTTGGGACAGGGACTATGGCTACACCTTC.

The CDR3 DNA sequence: TGTGCCAGCCGGGCCGGACTAGCGGGGGGCACAGATACGCAGTATTTT. This translates into CASRAGLAGGTDTQYF. The chain joins TRBV7-3 to TRBJ2-3; 13 bases fit TRBD2. With V trimmed by 8 bases and J by 1 base, 6 bases remained unmatched. The CDR3 extends over 16 amino acids. The germline V gene has CDR1 SGHTA and CDR2 FQGTGA.